The rows below give T cell receptor beta chains drawn from one sample of a study of identical twins. TCRdb processed the 5' RACE reads anew with MiXCR; each CDR3 protein has one entry. The sample gives 450,000 to 650,000 distinct CDR3 sequences, just under 10% of which show up once; 2.5% to 3.5% is in the top ten. These records were also assigned to another study, of yellow fever vaccine responses in identical twins.

The sample comprised PBMCs. The source is a young woman in good health. Each CDR3 is given with its conserved first and last residue. Each record gives: J gene, CDR3 length, V gene, clone size, D gene, CDR3 protein, CDR3 DNA. D genes are given only for firm matches. A row's size may be missing; if present it is once, few, many or a size class.

TRBJ2-1 | 12 | TRBV14 | few | NA | CASSQDRREQFF | TGTGCCAGCAGCCAAGATCGTCGTGAGCAGTTCTTC
TRBJ2-7 | 15 | TRBV9 | many | TRBD2 | CASSVETSGPYEQYF | TGTGCCAGCAGCGTAGAAACTAGCGGTCCCTACGAGCAGTACTTC
TRBJ2-7 | 14 | TRBV2 | NA | NA | CASSDTTPSYEQYF | TGTGCCAGCAGCGACACGACACCTTCCTACGAGCAGTACTTC
TRBJ2-1 | 16 | TRBV29-1 | NA | NA | CSVEDPRAGRWDEQFF | TGCAGCGTTGAAGATCCAAGGGCAGGGCGATGGGATGAGCAGTTCTTC
TRBJ1-1 | 15 | TRBV11-2 | NA | TRBD1 | CASSSRQGLNTEAFF | TGTGCCAGCAGCTCGAGACAGGGGCTGAACACTGAAGCTTTCTTT
TRBJ2-3 | 16 | TRBV4-2 | NA | NA | CASSYRQGMEGNTQYF | TGTGCCAGCAGCTATCGACAGGGAATGGAGGGAAATACGCAGTATTTT
TRBJ1-2 | 14 | TRBV10-3 | NA | NA | CAARRDPSSRGYTF | TGTGCCGCCCGAAGGGACCCTTCTTCGAGGGGCTACACCTTC
TRBJ2-7 | 16 | TRBV20-1 | few | TRBD1 | CSASPRQGALLGEQYF | TGCAGTGCTAGCCCCCGACAGGGGGCTCTTTTGGGCGAGCAGTACTTC
TRBJ2-3 | 14 | TRBV6-2/TRBV6-3 | many | NA | CASRISGGTDTQYF | TGTGCCAGCCGGATCTCCGGAGGCACAGATACGCAGTATTTT
TRBJ2-2 | 17 | TRBV29-1 | many | NA | CSASLVLTGEGTGELFF | TGCAGCGCCTCCCTAGTATTGACAGGGGAGGGGACCGGGGAGCTGTTTTTT
TRBJ2-7 | 16 | TRBV9 | NA | TRBD2 | CASSVGLAGGSYEQYF | TGTGCCAGCAGCGTAGGGCTAGCGGGGGGATCCTACGAGCAGTACTTC
TRBJ1-1 | 13 | TRBV7-6 | few | NA | CASSLDGGGEAFF | TGTGCCAGCAGCTTAGACGGGGGCGGTGAAGCTTTCTTT
TRBJ2-7 | 15 | TRBV7-2 | NA | TRBD2 | CASSESGTSGYEQYF | TGTGCCAGCAGCGAATCCGGGACTAGCGGCTACGAGCAGTACTTC
TRBJ2-1 | 15 | TRBV28 | many | TRBD2 | CASSFSSGAIGEQFF | TGTGCCAGCAGTTTCTCTAGCGGGGCCATCGGTGAGCAGTTCTTC
TRBJ2-3 | 16 | TRBV11-2 | NA | TRBD1 | CASSFGTAPITDTQYF | TGTGCCAGCAGCTTCGGGACAGCCCCTATCACAGATACGCAGTATTTT
TRBJ2-1 | 15 | TRBV7-3 | NA | TRBD2 | CASSYGGGASNEQFF | TGTGCCAGCAGCTATGGCGGGGGGGCCAGTAATGAGCAGTTCTTC
TRBJ2-3 | 14 | TRBV12-3/TRBV12-4 | many | NA | CASTQGNYPDTQYF | TGTGCCAGCACCCAAGGGAACTACCCAGATACGCAGTATTTT
TRBJ2-7 | 14 | TRBV7-9 | NA | NA | CASIQLLSSYEQYF | TGTGCCAGCATCCAATTGCTTTCCTCCTACGAGCAGTACTTC
TRBJ2-1 | 18 | TRBV12-3/TRBV12-4 | once | TRBD2 | CACSSPAPTSGAYNEQFF | TGTGCCTGCAGTTCACCAGCCCCTACTAGCGGGGCCTACAATGAGCAGTTCTTC
TRBJ2-1 | 15 | TRBV7-2 | few | TRBD2 | CASSQGLAGAPEQFF | TGTGCCAGCAGCCAGGGACTAGCGGGAGCCCCCGAGCAGTTCTTC
TRBJ2-2 | 16 | TRBV4-2 | NA | NA | CASSLSAGTDTGELFF | TGTGCCAGCAGCCTTTCCGCAGGGACCGACACCGGGGAGCTGTTTTTT
TRBJ2-1 | 13 | TRBV6-6 | NA | NA | CASILNQGNEQFF | TGTGCCAGCATACTAAACCAGGGAAATGAGCAGTTCTTC
TRBJ2-5 | 17 | TRBV5-1 | many | TRBD1 | CASSLGSGTGPKETQYF | TGCGCCAGCAGCTTGGGGTCAGGGACAGGGCCTAAAGAGACCCAGTACTTC
TRBJ2-5 | 14 | TRBV7-2 | few | NA | CASSLARSGETQYF | TGTGCCAGCAGCTTAGCGCGGTCCGGGGAGACCCAGTACTTC
TRBJ2-7 | 12 | TRBV25-1 | few | NA | CASSDQASEQYF | TGTGCCAGCAGTGACCAGGCTTCCGAGCAGTACTTC
TRBJ2-7 | 15 | TRBV27 | many | NA | CASSFGQQATYEQYF | TGTGCCAGCAGTTTCGGACAGCAAGCCACCTACGAGCAGTACTTC
TRBJ2-7 | 12 | TRBV20-1 | few | NA | CSASPPTLAQYF | TGCAGTGCTAGTCCCCCCACCTTAGCTCAGTACTTC
TRBJ2-1 | 15 | TRBV7-2 | many | NA | CASSLARGIYNEQFF | TGTGCCAGCAGCTTAGCGCGCGGAATCTACAATGAGCAGTTCTTC
TRBJ2-2 | 16 | TRBV4-3 | many | NA | CASSQDPGGETGELFF | TGCGCCAGCAGCCAAGATCCAGGGGGGGAGACCGGGGAGCTGTTTTTT
TRBJ2-1 | 17 | TRBV7-2 | few | TRBD2 | CASSLVQSREGYNEQFF | TGTGCCAGCAGCTTAGTTCAATCCCGGGAGGGGTACAATGAGCAGTTCTTC
TRBJ2-2 | 15 | TRBV20-1 | many | NA | CSARRAGLGTGELFF | TGCAGTGCCAGAAGGGCAGGGCTTGGCACCGGGGAGCTGTTTTTT
TRBJ2-7 | 14 | TRBV7-2 | NA | TRBD2 | CASTGLEGIYEQYF | TGTGCCAGCACGGGACTAGAGGGAATCTACGAGCAGTACTTC
TRBJ2-7 | 16 | TRBV4-3 | many | TRBD2 | CASSQDSRGRTYEQYF | TGCGCCAGCAGCCAAGATTCGCGGGGGAGAACCTACGAGCAGTACTTC
TRBJ2-5 | 13 | TRBV9 | NA | NA | CASSAVRGGTQYF | TGTGCCAGCAGCGCAGTACGTGGCGGGACCCAGTACTTC
TRBJ2-1 | 19 | TRBV6-4 | few | TRBD2 | CASRVGLAGFDRSYNEQFF | TGTGCCAGCAGGGTAGGACTAGCGGGTTTCGATCGATCCTACAATGAGCAGTTCTTC
TRBJ1-1 | 14 | TRBV27 | many | NA | CASSFASGDTEAFF | TGTGCCAGCAGTTTTGCTTCAGGCGACACTGAAGCTTTCTTT
TRBJ2-1 | 14 | TRBV7-9 | many | NA | CASSSHVSYNEQFF | TGTGCCAGCAGCTCCCACGTCTCCTACAATGAGCAGTTCTTC
TRBJ2-3 | 12 | TRBV20-1 | many | NA | CSARASTDTQYF | TGCAGTGCTAGAGCAAGCACAGATACGCAGTATTTT
TRBJ2-2 | 14 | TRBV6-4 | NA | NA | CASKSSFGTGELFF | TGTGCCAGCAAGTCTAGCTTTGGCACCGGGGAGCTGTTTTTT
TRBJ2-1 | 17 | TRBV12-3/TRBV12-4 | few | TRBD2 | CASSYSGGPLSYNEQFF | TGTGCCAGCAGTTATAGCGGGGGTCCTCTCTCCTACAATGAGCAGTTCTTC
TRBJ2-3 | 16 | TRBV6-2/TRBV6-3 | few | NA | CASSYSQRRGTDTQYF | TGTGCCAGCAGTTACTCACAGCGGAGGGGGACAGATACGCAGTATTTT
TRBJ2-7 | 13 | TRBV27 | few | TRBD2 | CASSWGGGYEQYF | TGTGCCAGCAGTTGGGGGGGGGGCTACGAGCAGTACTTC
TRBJ2-3 | 18 | TRBV2 | few | TRBD2 | CASSLIAGGPYETDTQYF | TGTGCCAGCAGTCTCATAGCGGGGGGGCCTTATGAAACAGATACGCAGTATTTT
TRBJ2-7 | 14 | TRBV12-3/TRBV12-4 | NA | NA | CASSLSRTAYEQYF | TGTGCCAGCAGTTTATCTCGGACGGCGTACGAGCAGTACTTC
TRBJ2-1 | 19 | TRBV2 | NA | TRBD1 | CTFSLYTGGVSTSYNEQFF | TGTACCTTCAGTTTGTACACAGGGGGCGTAAGCACTTCCTACAATGAGCAGTTCTTC
TRBJ2-3 | 15 | TRBV12-3/TRBV12-4 | many | TRBD1 | CASSWGQGRTDTQYF | TGTGCCAGCAGCTGGGGACAGGGCCGCACAGATACGCAGTATTTT
TRBJ2-1 | 15 | TRBV7-9 | NA | NA | CASSHDRRNYNEQFF | TGTGCCAGCAGCCACGACAGGAGAAACTACAATGAGCAGTTCTTC
TRBJ1-1 | 17 | TRBV6-2/TRBV6-3 | NA | NA | CASSDPRITGMNTEAFF | TGTGCCAGCAGCGACCCCCGGATTACAGGGATGAACACTGAAGCTTTCTTT
TRBJ2-7 | 14 | TRBV27 | few | NA | CASSPSMGPYEQYF | TGTGCCAGCAGTCCTAGCATGGGACCCTACGAGCAGTACTTC
TRBJ2-2 | 13 | TRBV20-1 | many | NA | CSARDRDAGELFF | TGCAGTGCTAGAGATCGAGATGCCGGGGAGCTGTTTTTT
TRBJ2-7 | 15 | TRBV6-2/TRBV6-3 | many | TRBD2 | CASSHRGSGIYEQYF | TGTGCCAGCAGTCACCGTGGTAGCGGGATCTACGAGCAGTACTTC
TRBJ2-5 | 20 | TRBV4-1 | few | NA | CASSHAPGTPGEDFQETQYF | TGCGCCAGCAGCCACGCGCCAGGGACGCCTGGCGAGGATTTCCAAGAGACCCAGTACTTC
TRBJ2-7 | 15 | TRBV13 | NA | NA | CASSDRRGPSYEQYF | TGTGCCAGCAGCGATCGCCGGGGGCCGAGCTACGAGCAGTACTTC
TRBJ2-7 | 15 | TRBV9 | few | NA | CASSVGARASYEQYF | TGTGCCAGCAGCGTAGGAGCCCGGGCCAGTTACGAGCAGTACTTC